Sequencing of this TCR beta chain was carried out in a study of persistence of HIV-infected CD4 T cells. In the study overall: Donors had been on suppressive ART for a median of approximately eight years. General observations from the study: CMV- and Gag-responding cells had lower TCRbeta richness than CD3/CD28-responding cells.

Remarks on this clone: What it recognizes is unknown.

This was the immunoSEQ version 4 assay in survey mode. The table came from immunoSEQ multiplex PCR; TCRdb's copy has only in-frame clones and leaves some out. The sample lists 43,000 or so clones, around 92% occurring once. Germline-derived CDR1 and CDR2 are MNHNS and SASEGT. Trimming left V 1 base short and J 8 bases short, with 14 bases between. There are 14 residues in the CDR3. This nonspecific control used anti-CD3/anti-CD28 bead stimulation of CD4+ T cells. Sorting of responding CD4+ T cells relied on upregulated CD40 ligand together with CD69. PBMCs were depleted of CD8+ T cells before stimulation.

The clonotype originates from an adult man with HIV who was CMV-seropositive. Material: CD4+ T cells sorted from PBMCs after approximately 19-hour stimulation, obtained from a patient who received antiretroviral therapy. The rearrangement links TRBV6-1 to TRBJ1-1; D remains unclear. CDR3 DNA: TGTGCCAGCAGTGAAGTCGGAGGGCTAGCCGAAGCTTTCTTT. This sequence encodes CASSEVGGLAEAFF.